The 7 T cell receptor beta chains in this list originate from one sample, sequenced in a study of T cells in tumors after PD-1 blockade. TCRdb's table, derived via immunoSEQ multiplex PCR, lists solely in-frame clones and lacks some. The sample records around 50,000 clones, approximately 79% being singletons. Sequenced material: PBMCs, taken before anti-PD-1 therapy. Receptors originate from a human donor with advanced basal cell or squamous cell carcinoma (not recorded which).

J is TRBJ1-1 and V is TRBV5-1, with D possibly matching TRBD1 (5 bases). This CDR3 is built from 15 residues. Germline values: CDR1 SGHRS, CDR2 YFSETQ. Trimming stripped 3 bases from V and 2 bases from J, with 14 bases between. Written as DNA, the CDR3 is TGCGCCAGCAGCTCCCTCTGGGGGGGAAACACTGAAGCTTTCTTT. The encoded protein is CASSSLWGGNTEAFF.

J is TRBJ2-7 and V is TRBV7-9; D is ambiguous. The V and J ends lost 1 base and 6 bases respectively, with 7 bases between them. Germline assignment: CDR1 SEHNR and CDR2 FQNEAQ (reference sequence). The CDR3 is 12 amino acids. In DNA form, the CDR3 reads TGTGCCAGCAGCTTAGATTGGTCCGAGCAGTACTTC. Its protein product is CASSLDWSEQYF.

Written as DNA, the CDR3 is TGTGCCAGCAGTATACTTGGGGGGGAGCTGTTTTTT. Its protein is CASSILGGELFF. The chain carries TRBV6-5 and TRBJ2-2; unclear D gene. Germline CDR1 MNHEY, CDR2 SVGAGI. This CDR3 is built from 12 residues. V lost 5 bases and J lost 8, with 9 bases in between.

The DNA of the CDR3 is TGTGCCAGCAGCGTGACAGGCGCGAACACCGGGGAGCTGTTTTTT. Translation gives CASSVTGANTGELFF. The V gene is TRBV9, the J gene TRBJ2-2; perhaps TRBD1 as D (6 bases). In germline, CDR1 is SGDLS, CDR2 YYNGEE. The CDR3 runs 15 residues. V lost 2 bases and J 0 bases, leaving 8 bases between the germline ends. Full variable domain (rest looked up from reference TRBV9 and TRBJ2-2): DSGVTQTPKHLITATGQRVTLRCSPRSGDLSVYWYQQSLDQGLQFLIQYYNGEERAKGNILERFSAQQFPDLHSELNLSSLELGDSALYFCASSVTGANTGELFFGEGSRLTVL.

This sequence joins TRBV3-1 (or the pseudogene TRBV3-2) and TRBJ2-1, with 7 nucleotides matching TRBD1. With V trimmed by 4 bases and J by 7 bases, 16 bases remained unmatched. The CDR3 extends over 17 amino acids. Germline CDR1 is LGHDT and CDR2 is YNNKEL (reference sequence). The CDR3 sequence: CASSPPPDRRVFNEQFF. The CDR3 coding sequence is TGTGCCAGCAGCCCCCCGCCGGACAGGCGGGTCTTTAATGAGCAGTTCTTC.

The V call is TRBV10-3, the J call TRBJ2-3; the D is unclear. This CDR3 is 11 amino acids long. From germline, CDR1 is ENHRY and CDR2 SYGVKD. V lost 4 bases, J lost 4 bases, and 3 bases lay in between. DNA for the CDR3: TGTGCCATCAGTGTTTCAGATACGCAGTATTTT. Encoded protein: CAISVSDTQYF.

The chain has TRBV29-1 and TRBJ1-1, with D perhaps matching TRBD1 (6 bases). Germline values: CDR1 SQVTM, CDR2 ANQGSEA. This CDR3 has 14 amino acids. Trimming cost V 6 bases and J 4 bases, with 18 bases left between them. CDR3 protein: CSVQRTEGGTEAFF. Here the CDR3 DNA reads TGCAGCGTGCAAAGGACGGAGGGGGGCACTGAAGCTTTCTTT.